The T cell receptor beta chain described here comes from a study of shared clonotypes between healthy human individuals. Germline lookup yields CDR1 SGHVS and CDR2 FNYEAQ. The V end lost 5 bases, the J end lost 0 bases, and 16 bases lay between the germline ends. The CDR3 is 16 amino acids. Note on this clone: The antigen remains unidentified.

Study outcomes and limitations: Collection of samples was limited to blood; tissue repertoires likely differ. Among donors, the sharing of clonotypes was expected to be influenced by sequencing depth.

Some clones are missing from TCRdb's copy, which holds only in-frame ones; the method was immunoSEQ multiplex PCR. Of around 1.9 million clones listed, about 92% are singletons. CD45RO-negative CD8 cells positively selected for CCR7 made up the naive population, which excluded terminally differentiated effector memory CD45RA+ cells. Material for sequencing was naive CD8+ T cells from PBMCs. This sequence was found in a man between 18 and 35 years old in good health. Some clones in this sample may be carry-over from other donors' samples. The chain couples TRBV7-6 to TRBJ1-1; tentatively, D is TRBD1 (6 bases). This CDR3 reads CASSQNKGTLNTEAFF. The CDR3 region has the DNA TGTGCCAGCAGCCAGAATAAAGGGACACTGAACACTGAAGCTTTCTTT.